These 31 T cell receptor beta chains originate from one sample sequenced in a study of lymphopenia after photon versus proton radiotherapy. Profiled with immunoSEQ multiplex PCR; TCRdb holds only in-frame clones, not every one. This sample has some 6,100 clones, with roughly 90% found just once. This specimen consisted of peripheral blood, obtained from a patient treated with photon-based radiotherapy. The receptor source for this set is a man aged 55 to 69 with cholangiocarcinoma.

The V and J genes are TRBV4-1 and TRBJ2-1, with 8 positions matching TRBD2. This CDR3 spans 19 amino acids. V lost 2 bases, J lost 0 bases, and 12 bases stayed unmatched. CDR1 MGHRA and CDR2 YSYEKL come from the germline V gene. The CDR3 loop is CASSQSGLAGYSSYNEQFF. The CDR3 DNA sequence: TGCGCCAGCAGCCAATCCGGACTAGCAGGCTATAGCTCCTACAATGAGCAGTTCTTC.

This chain links TRBV11-1 with TRBJ2-7; a possible D gene is TRBD1 (5 bases). The germline V gene has CDR1 SGHAT and CDR2 FQDESV (reference sequence). CDR3 length: 14 amino acids. V was clipped by 2 bases and J by 3 bases, with 11 bases between them. In nucleotides, the CDR3 is TGTGCCAGCAGCTTAAACCCTAGGGGCTACGAGCAGTACTTC. Translated: CASSLNPRGYEQYF.

The J gene is TRBJ2-7, the V gene TRBV11-2; D possibly corresponds to TRBD1 (6 bases). CDR1 is SGHAT and CDR2 is FQNNGV in the germline V gene. The V and J ends lost 5 bases and 3 bases respectively, with 14 bases between them. CDR3 length: 14 residues. The CDR3: CASSPFRDNYEQYF. The CDR3 nucleotides are TGTGCCAGCAGCCCTTTCCGGGACAACTACGAGCAGTACTTC.

The chain couples TRBV21-1 to TRBJ2-2; the D segment call TRBD2 is taken from the table without a DNA check. TRBV21-1 is described as a pseudogene. The CDR3 runs 19 residues. The CDR3 DNA follows: TGTGCCAGCAGCAAAGTTAGTCCGGGGGTATGGGCCAACACCGGGGAGCTGTTTTTT. Protein product: CASSKVSPGVWANTGELFF.

In this sample, this clone turned up a few times. This chain connects TRBV6-1 to TRBJ2-1; D might be TRBD2 (5 bases). Germline lookup yields CDR1 MNHNS and CDR2 SASEGT. With 3 bases removed from V and 8 bases from J, the gap between germline ends came to 14 bases. The CDR3 runs 14 residues. The CDR3 spells CASSEGLANYEQFF. The CDR3 DNA is TGTGCCAGCAGTGAGGGATTAGCGAACTATGAGCAGTTCTTC.

V gene TRBV11-1 combines with J gene TRBJ2-7, with a possible D match to TRBD1 (6 bases). The CDR3 contains 15 residues. Germline V gives CDR1 SGHAT, CDR2 FQDESV (reference sequence). The ends were cut back, 5 bases at V and 3 bases at J, with 17 bases in the middle. The CDR3 bases are TGTGCCAGCAGCCCACGACAGGTTGCGGTCTACGAGCAGTACTTC. It codes for CASSPRQVAVYEQYF. Full variable domain (missing parts from reference TRBV11-1 and TRBJ2-7): EAEVAQSPRYKITEKSQAVAFWCDPISGHATLYWYRQILGQGPELLVQFQDESVVDDSQLPKDRFSAERLKGVDSTLKIQPAELGDSAMYLCASSPRQVAVYEQYFGPGTRLTVT.

The chain is built from TRBV2 and TRBJ2-5, with D tentatively TRBD1 (6 bases). Germline V gene data show CDR1 as SNHLY and CDR2 as FYNNEI. Trimming removed 10 bases at V and 2 bases at J, with 14 bases between. The length of the CDR3 is 13 residues. This CDR3 reads CAISQGIQETQYF. CDR3 nucleotide sequence: TGTGCCATTTCTCAGGGGATACAAGAGACCCAGTACTTC.

Concerning this clone: Other DNA sequences in the same sample also yield this CDR3. The chain recombines TRBV2 with TRBJ2-3, with D possibly matching TRBD2 (5 bases). The CDR3 extends over 12 amino acids. Germline V gene lookup returns CDR1 SNHLY and CDR2 FYNNEI. The V and J ends lost 3 bases and 6 bases respectively, with 7 bases between them. The CDR3 DNA reads as TGTGCCAGCAGTGACGGGGTGGATACGCAGTATTTT. This translates into CASSDGVDTQYF.

The chain links TRBV5-1 to TRBJ2-7, with 8 positions matching TRBD1. V dropped 6 bases and J dropped 5; count of bases not matched to a gene: 7. Germline CDR1 and CDR2: SGHRS and YFSETQ. The CDR3 runs 13 residues. The DNA of the CDR3 is TGCGCCAGCACCACCGGGACAGGAGACGAGCAGTACTTC. Residues: CASTTGTGDEQYF.

The chain links TRBV4-1 to TRBJ2-3; 9 nucleotides agree with TRBD2. V shed 5 bases, J shed 2 bases, and the junction held 8 bases outside the gene matches. Germline values: CDR1 MGHRA, CDR2 YSYEKL. The CDR3 contains 16 residues. The CDR3 loop reads CASSSQRGANTDTQYF. CDR3 nucleotides: TGCGCCAGCAGCTCACAGCGGGGGGCCAACACAGATACGCAGTATTTT.

This chain links TRBV7-3 with TRBJ2-1; D possibly uses TRBD1 or TRBD2 (6 bases each). V gave up 5 bases and J gave up 2 bases, with 13 bases separating them. The length of the CDR3 is 15 residues. The germline V gene has CDR1 SGHTA and CDR2 FQGTGA. The CDR3 spells CASSAGDSTYNEQFF. The CDR3 DNA is TGTGCCAGCAGCGCAGGGGACTCTACCTACAATGAGCAGTTCTTC.

The CDR3 here is CASSHRMGLAGKYGELFF. The CDR3 DNA reads TGTGCCAGCAGTCATCGAATGGGACTAGCGGGGAAATACGGGGAGCTGTTTTTT. The chain has TRBV2 and TRBJ2-2; 13 nucleotides match TRBD2. The CDR3 is 18 amino acids. Germline trimming cut 5 bases from V and 7 bases from J; bases unmatched to any gene: 13. CDR1 is SNHLY, CDR2 FYNNEI, per germline. The entire variable domain, with the rest obtained from reference TRBV2 and TRBJ2-2, is as follows: EPEVTQTPSHQVTQMGQEVILRCVPISNHLYFYWYRQILGQKVEFLVSFYNNEISEKSEIFDDQFSVERPDGSNFTLKIRSTKLEDSAMYFCASSHRMGLAGKYGELFFGEGSRLTVL.

The chain carries TRBV7-3 and TRBJ2-4; perhaps TRBD2 as D (6 bases). CDR1 and CDR2 (germline): SGHTA, FQGTGA. The CDR3 spans 14 residues. Trimming pared 4 bases from V and 5 bases from J, leaving 12 bases between. For the CDR3, the DNA is TGTGCCAGCAGCTCGACGGGAGACCAAAACATTCAGTACTTC. Translated: CASSSTGDQNIQYF.

The V call is TRBV19, the J call TRBJ2-6, with 12 nucleotides matching TRBD1. J was trimmed by 2 bases and V by 5 bases; bases with no gene match: 7. CDR3 length equals 18 residues. The germline V gene has CDR1 LNHDA and CDR2 SQIVND (reference sequence). DNA for the CDR3: TGTGCCAGTAGTCGGACCGGGACAGGGGGCGCTGGGGCCAACGTCCTGACTTTC. Amino acids: CASSRTGTGGAGANVLTF.

This clone was counted once. The chain links TRBV7-3 to TRBJ2-4, with 10 bases lining up with TRBD1. This CDR3 has 14 residues. The trim removed 4 bases at V and 7 bases at J, leaving 4 bases unmatched. Germline lookup yields CDR1 SGHTA and CDR2 FQGTGA. The CDR3 DNA reads as TGTGCCAGCAGCTCGACAGGGGGCTCGAACATTCAGTACTTC. Translating gives CASSSTGGSNIQYF.

The sample holds one count of this clone. The chain carries TRBV2 and TRBJ1-5; no firm D call. The CDR3 extends over 15 amino acids. The V gene lost 4 bases and the J gene lost 2 bases, with 12 bases spanning the gap. CDR1 and CDR2 from the germline V gene are SNHLY and FYNNEI. As DNA, the CDR3 is TGTGCCAGCAGTGGTGCGAGGGCGGGCAATCAGCCCCAGCATTTT. It codes for CASSGARAGNQPQHF.

The chain carries TRBV10-3 and TRBJ2-7; D is perhaps TRBD1 (5 bases). Germline CDR1 and CDR2: ENHRY and SYGVKD. Trimming shortened V by 5 bases and J by 0 bases, and 14 bases separated the two germline ends. CDR3 length: 15 residues. CDR3 nucleotide sequence: TGTGCCATCAGTAACCATGGGGCCAGCTCCTACGAGCAGTACTTC. Residues: CAISNHGASSYEQYF.

The V and J genes are TRBV6-1 and TRBJ2-7; no definite D call. Trimming removed 3 bases from V and 5 bases from J, with 8 bases in between. Germline lookup yields CDR1 MNHNS and CDR2 SASEGT. This CDR3 region has 12 residues. The CDR3 reads CASSEGIDEQYF. The CDR3 DNA is TGTGCCAGCAGTGAGGGTATCGACGAGCAGTACTTC.

V and J are TRBV5-1 and TRBJ2-7, with D tentatively TRBD1 (6 bases). This CDR3 is 15 amino acids long. The ends were cut back, 2 bases at V and 6 bases at J, with 18 bases in the middle. Per germline, CDR1 SGHRS and CDR2 YFSETQ. The chain's CDR3 is CASSFVQGRGGEQYF. The CDR3 nucleotides are TGCGCCAGCAGCTTCGTACAGGGACGGGGCGGCGAGCAGTACTTC.

V gene TRBV7-2 combines with J gene TRBJ1-5; TRBD1 is a possible D gene (5 bases). V shed 0 bases and J shed 11 bases, with 20 bases lying between them. Germline-derived CDR1 and CDR2 are SGHTA and FQGNSA. This CDR3 is 16 amino acids long. CDR3 sequence reads: CASSLAALGASAAQHF. CDR3 sequence (DNA): TGTGCCAGCAGCTTAGCGGCACTCGGGGCATCAGCGGCCCAGCATTTT. Filled out from reference TRBV7-2 and TRBJ1-5, the complete variable domain reads GAGVSQSPSNKVTEKGKDVELRCDPISGHTALYWYRQSLGQGLEFLIYFQGNSAPDKSGLPSDRFSAERTGGSVSTLTIQRTQQEDSAVYLCASSLAALGASAAQHFGDGTRLSIL.

The chain joins TRBV9 to TRBJ2-1; D is perhaps TRBD1 (6 bases). V was pared by 4 bases and J by 6 bases, with 8 bases between. Germline lookup yields CDR1 SGDLS and CDR2 YYNGEE. This CDR3 region has 12 residues. CDR3 nucleotides: TGTGCCAGCAGCCAGGGGTTCAATGAGCAGTTCTTC. Protein: CASSQGFNEQFF.

The V call is TRBV5-6, the J call TRBJ1-1; weak D call: TRBD1 (5 bases). Trimming shortened V by 2 bases and J by 4 bases, and 6 bases separated the two germline ends. Germline V lookup: CDR1 SGHDT, CDR2 YYEEEE. This CDR3 has 12 residues. Here the CDR3 DNA reads TGTGCCAGCAGCTTAGGGGTCACTGAAGCTTTCTTT. This translates into CASSLGVTEAFF.

The V gene is TRBV11-3, the J gene TRBJ2-1; the D is unclear. This CDR3 contains 13 residues. Germline CDR1 reads SGHNT; CDR2 reads YENEEA. Deletions cut 4 bases from V and 9 bases from J, with 13 bases between. CDR3 in amino acids: CASSSTLGSEQFF. The CDR3 DNA reads as TGTGCCAGCAGCTCAACTTTGGGTAGTGAGCAGTTCTTC.

This chain joins TRBV28 and TRBJ2-3; TRBD2 aligns across 10 bases. Germline CDR1 reads MDHEN; CDR2 reads SYDVKM. V shed 7 bases, J shed 4 bases, and the junction held 5 bases outside the gene matches. The CDR3 loop spans 14 amino acids. CDR3 coding DNA: TGTGCCAGCAACCCTAGCGGGAGCCCAGATACGCAGTATTTT. Translated: CASNPSGSPDTQYF.

The V and J genes are TRBV15 and TRBJ1-2; D unclear. Germline CDR1 LNHNV, CDR2 YYDKDF (reference sequence). This CDR3 has 14 residues. Between the trimmed V and J ends, which lost 0 bases and 4 bases, there was a span of 9 bases. CDR3: CATSRDSGRYGYTF. The CDR3 bases are TGTGCCACCAGCAGAGATTCAGGACGCTATGGCTACACCTTC.

The chain uses TRBV4-2 and TRBJ2-1, with 8 bases identical to TRBD2. The CDR3 is made up of 17 amino acids. CDR1 and CDR2 from the germline V gene are LGHNA and YNFKEQ. V dropped 2 bases and J dropped 11; count of bases not matched to a gene: 17. DNA of the CDR3: TGTGCCAGCAGCCAAAACATGGCTAGCGGGTCCCTAAGCAAGCAGTTCTTC. Translated, it gives CASSQNMASGSLSKQFF.

V and J are TRBV6-1 and TRBJ1-1; no firm D call. Germline CDR1 is MNHNS and CDR2 is SASEGT. The CDR3 has 12 amino acids. V lost 5 bases and J lost 1, with 5 bases in between. Here the CDR3 reads CASSYKNTEAFF. CDR3 nucleotides: TGTGCCAGCAGTTATAAGAACACTGAAGCTTTCTTT.

The chain has TRBV9 and TRBJ1-4; D not resolved. V lost 0 bases and J lost 8, with 11 bases in between. This CDR3 has 14 amino acids. Germline values: CDR1 SGDLS, CDR2 YYNGEE. The CDR3 here is CASSVGPSGEKLFF. CDR3 DNA: TGTGCCAGCAGCGTAGGCCCGAGTGGGGAAAAACTGTTTTTT.

This rearrangement joins TRBV2 to TRBJ2-5; 11 bases match TRBD2. With 4 bases clipped from V and 5 bases from J, the junction kept 12 bases outside the gene matches. This CDR3 is 17 amino acids long. CDR1 is SNHLY, CDR2 FYNNEI, per germline. DNA for the CDR3: TGTGCCAGCAGTGTTAGCGGGGGGGCCGCGCGGGAGGAGACCCAGTACTTC. It yields the protein CASSVSGGAAREETQYF.

The rearrangement links TRBV6-5 to TRBJ1-4; D is uncertain. CDR1 MNHEY and CDR2 SVGAGI come from the germline V gene. V gave up 5 bases and J gave up 2 bases, with 9 bases separating them. This CDR3 contains 14 residues. CDR3 bases: TGTGCCAGCAGTCCGACGGTGACTAATGAAAAACTGTTTTTT. Translation gives CASSPTVTNEKLFF.

This rearrangement joins TRBV4-3 to TRBJ2-7; D unclear. There are 15 residues in the CDR3. Germline CDR1 and CDR2: LGHNA and YSLEER. V was pared by 1 base and J by 3 bases, with 13 bases between. CDR3 nucleotides: TGCGCCAGCAGCCAAGCCCACCGGACCTACTACGAGCAGTACTTC. Protein sequence: CASSQAHRTYYEQYF.